This passage covers 27 T cell receptor beta chains from one sample sequenced in a study of response to subunit inactivated influenza vaccine (dated 2018 in TCRdb). Libraries were constructed by RT-PCR. The reads were generated on an Illumina HiSeq 2500. Through fastp at Q25 and MiXCR, TCRdb rebuilt clones from the public reads, retaining in-frame beta chains. Each CDR3 protein appears once, grouped with its most common genes and DNA. Recorded for this sample are hundreds of thousands of distinct CDR3 sequences; less than 20% of them occurred a single time. The leading ten clones occupy roughly 12% of the sample. The material sequenced was PBMCs from blood, taken roughly 13 days after vaccination. These receptors were obtained from a man between 45 and 60 years old who received an inactivated influenza vaccine. Donor details come from another sample of the same person, matched by shared clones.

The chain links TRBV20-1 to TRBJ2-1; TRBD2 agrees at 15 bases. V lost 3 bases and J lost 1; bases outside the gene matches: 1. The CDR3 is 16 residues long. CDR1 and CDR2 (germline): DFQATT, SNEGSKA (reference sequence). CDR3 sequence: CSARGLAGGSYNEQFF. The CDR3 region has the DNA TGCAGTGCTAGGGGACTAGCGGGAGGATCCTACAATGAGCAGTTCTTC.

This clonotype was seen repeatedly, ten times or more. The chain carries TRBV6-6 and TRBJ1-5; D is uncertain. The CDR3 length is 12 residues. V dropped 5 bases and J dropped 4 bases, with 6 bases sitting between them. Germline CDR1 MNHNY, CDR2 SVGAGI (reference sequence). The CDR3 DNA follows: TGTGCCAGCAGTGCGCCGAATCAGCCCCAGCATTTT. This codes for CASSAPNQPQHF.

The chain recombines TRBV20-1 with TRBJ2-1; D uncertain. The CDR3 totals 13 residues. The germline gives CDR1 DFQATT, CDR2 SNEGSKA (reference sequence). Trimming shortened V by 0 bases and J by 7 bases, and 10 bases separated the two germline ends. The CDR3 DNA sequence: TGCAGTGCTAGAGAGCAGAGTGGGAATGAGCAGTTCTTC. It is translated as CSAREQSGNEQFF.

This chain connects TRBV5-1 to TRBJ2-2; tentatively, D is TRBD2 (5 bases). CDR1 and CDR2 (germline): SGHRS, YFSETQ. CDR3 size: 17 residues. V dropped 2 bases and J dropped 1 base, with 15 bases sitting between them. CDR3 amino acids: CASSLDTPGMNTGELFF. CDR3 DNA sequence: TGCGCCAGCAGCTTAGACACCCCCGGGATGAACACCGGGGAGCTGTTTTTT.

This clonotype was counted between two and nine times. The rearrangement links TRBV24-1 to TRBJ2-1; the D is unclear. The length of the CDR3 is 12 residues. Trimming left V 4 bases short and J 9 bases short, with 9 bases between. Per germline, CDR1 KGHDR and CDR2 SFDVKD. In DNA, the CDR3 is TGTGCCACCAGTGACAGCACCCGTGAGCAGTTCTTC. It yields the protein CATSDSTREQFF.

The J gene is TRBJ1-1, the V gene TRBV11-2; TRBD1 is a possible D gene (5 bases). Trimming pared 5 bases from V and 1 base from J, leaving 23 bases between. There are 18 residues in the CDR3. Looked up from germline, CDR1 is SGHAT and CDR2 is FQNNGV. The CDR3: CASSLGSFSGRKNTEAFF. Here the CDR3 DNA reads TGTGCCAGCAGCCTTGGCTCTTTCTCAGGGAGAAAGAACACTGAAGCTTTCTTT.

This clonotype was counted only a few times. This chain joins TRBV12-3 or TRBV12-4 and TRBJ2-1; 9 bases match TRBD1. V shed 2 bases and J 6 bases; nucleotides not matched to a gene: 5. The length of the CDR3 is 15 residues. The CDR3: CASSLRDRVVNEQFF. Written as DNA, the CDR3 is TGTGCCAGCAGTTTAAGGGACAGGGTGGTCAATGAGCAGTTCTTC.

Only a few counts were recorded for this clonotype. The chain links TRBV6-5 to TRBJ2-1, with D unclear. V lost 0 bases and J 4 bases, leaving 13 bases between the germline ends. Germline CDR1 and CDR2: MNHEY and SVGAGI. The CDR3 is 16 amino acids. The CDR3 bases are TGTGCCAGCAGTTACTCCCGGACGGACCGTTACAATGAGCAGTTCTTC. Amino acid sequence: CASSYSRTDRYNEQFF.

This chain connects TRBV18 to TRBJ2-5; D gene ambiguous. The CDR3 is 16 residues long. Trimming cost V 0 bases and J 0 bases, with 11 bases left between them. Germline V gene data show CDR1 as KGHSH and CDR2 as LQKENI. For the CDR3, the DNA is TGTGCCAGCTCACCACCGAACATCGAGTACCAAGAGACCCAGTACTTC. Protein product: CASSPPNIEYQETQYF.

This clonotype was found a few times. The CDR3 DNA reads TGTGCCATCGCCCTCGGCCGAGAAGGGGAGCAGTACTTC. Encoded protein: CAIALGREGEQYF. This chain uses TRBV10-3 with TRBJ2-7; D gene unclear. V was pared by 8 bases and J by 7 bases, with 18 bases between. Germline loops: CDR1 ENHRY, CDR2 SYGVKD. The CDR3 runs to 13 residues.

This clonotype was counted only a few times. J is TRBJ1-2 and V is TRBV6-5; D remains unclear. In germline, CDR1 is MNHEY, CDR2 SVGAGI. The V end was cut by 2 bases, the J end by 4 bases, with 8 bases between. This CDR3 is 13 amino acids long. In nucleotides, the CDR3 is TGTGCCAGCAGTTACGCCAGCACCTATGGCTACACCTTC. Its translation is CASSYASTYGYTF.

This clonotype occurred a few times. The CDR3 DNA reads as TGCAGCGTTGTTGGTCTCTCTGGGGCCAACGTCCTGACTTTC. Its translation is CSVVGLSGANVLTF. The chain joins TRBV29-1 to TRBJ2-6; D is unclear. CDR1 is SQVTM and CDR2 is ANQGSEA in the germline V gene. This CDR3 region has 14 residues. V was cut by 4 bases and J by 0 bases, with 7 bases left in between.

The chain combines TRBV27 with TRBJ2-7; D is tentatively TRBD1 or TRBD2 (5 bases each). The CDR3 length is 13 residues. CDR1 and CDR2 (germline): MNHEY, SMNVEV (reference sequence). V was shortened by 5 bases and J by 4 bases, with 12 bases between the two germline ends. The CDR3 is CASSPWDGYEQYF. CDR3 nucleotide sequence: TGTGCCAGCAGTCCCTGGGACGGGTACGAGCAGTACTTC.

This clonotype was seen ten or more times. The rearrangement uses TRBV10-3 and TRBJ2-7; the match to TRBD1 covers 8 bases. Per germline, CDR1 ENHRY and CDR2 SYGVKD. V lost 5 bases, J lost 3 bases, and 0 bases stayed unmatched. CDR3 length equals 12 residues. CDR3 in DNA: TGTGCCATCAGTACAGGGGGCTACGAGCAGTACTTC. This codes for CAISTGGYEQYF.

In this sample, this clonotype turned up a few times. The V call is TRBV7-2, the J call TRBJ2-4; a possible D gene is TRBD1 (6 bases). Germline values: CDR1 SGHTA, CDR2 FQGNSA. The CDR3 loop spans 17 amino acids. Trimming stripped 0 bases from V and 2 bases from J, with 14 bases between. In DNA form, the CDR3 reads TGTGCCAGCAGCTTAGCCTTCGACAGGTTGTCCAAAAACATTCAGTACTTC. Protein sequence: CASSLAFDRLSKNIQYF. Based on the CDR3 plus reference TRBV7-2 and TRBJ2-4, the full variable domain is GAGVSQSPSNKVTEKGKDVELRCDPISGHTALYWYRQSLGQGLEFLIYFQGNSAPDKSGLPSDRFSAERTGGSVSTLTIQRTQQEDSAVYLCASSLAFDRLSKNIQYFGAGTRLSVL.

The chain carries TRBV6-1 and TRBJ2-1, with 13 bases matching TRBD2. Germline V lookup: CDR1 MNHNS, CDR2 SASEGT. V lost 5 bases and J lost 8; bases outside the gene matches: 9. The CDR3 covers 16 residues. CDR3 coding DNA: TGTGCCAGCAGTCCCACCGGACTAGCGGGAGTTCATGAGCAGTTCTTC. Protein product: CASSPTGLAGVHEQFF.

This clonotype was found a few times. The genes are TRBV4-1 and TRBJ1-2, with 7 positions matching TRBD1. V lost 4 bases, J lost 1 base, and 6 bases stayed unmatched. CDR1 is MGHRA, CDR2 YSYEKL, per germline. The CDR3 length is 15 residues. CDR3 protein: CASSPRTGLNYGYTF. For the CDR3, the DNA is TGCGCCAGCAGCCCGAGGACAGGCCTTAACTATGGCTACACCTTC.

The V call is TRBV6-5, the J call TRBJ1-2, with TRBD1 matching over 8 bases. The CDR3 spans 15 residues. Germline V gives CDR1 MNHEY, CDR2 SVGAGI. V dropped 7 bases and J dropped 4; count of bases not matched to a gene: 11. CDR3 in DNA: TGTGCCAGCACCTACTCGGGGACAGGAGCCTATGGCTACACCTTC. Residues: CASTYSGTGAYGYTF.

This clonotype has just a few counts. V gene TRBV6-5 combines with J gene TRBJ2-2; D remains ambiguous. Trimming removed 1 base at V and 3 bases at J, with 15 bases between. Germline V CDR1 and CDR2: MNHEY, SVGAGI. The CDR3 runs to 17 residues. Here the CDR3 reads CASSYYPLYQDTGELFF. CDR3 nucleotides: TGTGCCAGCAGTTACTACCCACTCTACCAGGACACCGGGGAGCTGTTTTTT.

This clonotype came up many times. This chain connects TRBV18 to TRBJ2-3; D unclear. This CDR3 comprises 13 residues. Germline V gene data show CDR1 as KGHSH and CDR2 as LQKENI. V lost 0 bases to trimming and J lost 1 base, with 2 bases between them. Here the CDR3 reads CASSPPGTDTQYF. CDR3 DNA: TGTGCCAGCTCACCACCGGGCACAGATACGCAGTATTTT.

This clonotype was recorded a few times. The CDR3 spells CAWKVGNTGELFF. In DNA form, the CDR3 reads TGTGCCTGGAAGGTCGGAAACACCGGGGAGCTGTTTTTT. This chain links TRBV30 with TRBJ2-2, with D uncertain. Germline CDR1 reads GTSNPN; CDR2 reads SVGIG (reference sequence). V lost 4 bases and J lost 2, with 8 bases in between. This CDR3 is 13 amino acids long.

The rearrangement uses TRBV5-1 and TRBJ2-7; D is uncertain. Germline values: CDR1 SGHRS, CDR2 YFSETQ. The V end lost 0 bases, the J end lost 0 bases, and 13 bases lay between the germline ends. The CDR3 loop spans 16 amino acids. The CDR3 DNA reads TGCGCCAGCAGCTTGGCCATCCCCGTCAGCTCCTACGAGCAGTACTTC. Translated: CASSLAIPVSSYEQYF.

This clonotype appeared a few times. For the CDR3, the DNA is TGTGCCAGCAGTTTCGGCGGGAAAGTACTGGATACGCAGTATTTT. Its translation is CASSFGGKVLDTQYF. The chain uses TRBV6-2 or TRBV6-3 and TRBJ2-3, with D perhaps matching TRBD2 (6 bases). The CDR3 covers 15 residues. Germline assignment: CDR1 MNHEY and CDR2 SVGEGT. V dropped 4 bases and J dropped 6 bases, with 17 bases sitting between them.

This clonotype has just a few counts. The rearrangement links TRBV10-3 to TRBJ2-1; TRBD2 aligns across 14 bases. CDR3 length equals 16 residues. Losses at the gene ends were 5 bases for V and 5 bases for J; bases not matched to a gene: 5. Germline V CDR1 and CDR2: ENHRY, SYGVKD. The CDR3, as DNA: TGTGCCATCAGTCGACTAGCGGGAGGGGGGGACAATGAGCAGTTCTTC. Translated: CAISRLAGGGDNEQFF.

This clonotype came up a few times. The CDR3 region has the DNA TGCAGTGCTAGGGGGACTAGCGGGCGGGCTGGGCAGTTCTTC. Protein: CSARGTSGRAGQFF. This chain uses TRBV20-1 with TRBJ2-1, with 12 positions matching TRBD2. V gave up 3 bases and J gave up 12 bases; unmatched junction bases: 9. Per germline, CDR1 DFQATT and CDR2 SNEGSKA (reference sequence). CDR3 size: 14 residues.

J is TRBJ1-1 and V is TRBV4-2; maybe TRBD1 (6 bases). The CDR3 covers 15 residues. Germline CDR1 is LGHNA and CDR2 is YNFKEQ. Trimming cost V 4 bases and J 0 bases, with 12 bases left between them. The CDR3 DNA sequence: TGTGCCAGCAGCCGCCCGGGACAACTGAACACTGAAGCTTTCTTT. Residues: CASSRPGQLNTEAFF.

The V call is TRBV10-3, the J call TRBJ2-5; the D gene is possibly TRBD2 (6 bases). Trimming cost V 3 bases and J 3 bases, with 11 bases left between them. Germline V gene sequence: CDR1 ENHRY, CDR2 SYGVKD. This CDR3 contains 14 residues. CDR3 region: CAISDSGLKETQYF. The DNA of the CDR3 is TGTGCCATCAGTGATAGCGGATTAAAAGAGACCCAGTACTTC.